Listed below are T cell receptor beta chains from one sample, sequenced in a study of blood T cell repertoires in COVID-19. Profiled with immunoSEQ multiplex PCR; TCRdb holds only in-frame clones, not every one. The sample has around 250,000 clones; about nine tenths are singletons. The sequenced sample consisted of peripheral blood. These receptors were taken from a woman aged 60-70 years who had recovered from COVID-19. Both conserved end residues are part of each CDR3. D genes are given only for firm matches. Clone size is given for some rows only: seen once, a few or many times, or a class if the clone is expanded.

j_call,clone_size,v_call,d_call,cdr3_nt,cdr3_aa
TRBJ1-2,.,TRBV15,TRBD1,TGTGCCACCAGCAGAGAAACAGGGGGCAGAGATGGCTACACCTTC,CATSRETGGRDGYTF
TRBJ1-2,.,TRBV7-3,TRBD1,TGTGCCAGCAGCTTAACGGGCAGGGGGAACTATGGCTACACCTTC,CASSLTGRGNYGYTF
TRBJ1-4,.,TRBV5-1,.,TGCGCCAGCAGCCTGGGGGCTTCAACTAATGAAAAACTGTTTTTT,CASSLGASTNEKLFF
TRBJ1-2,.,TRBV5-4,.,TGTGCCAGCAGCCTAGGGACACAGAACTATGGCTACACCTTC,CASSLGTQNYGYTF
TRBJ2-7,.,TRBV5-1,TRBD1,TGCGCCAGCAGCTTCTCCTCCGGGACAGGGTTCCTCTTCTACGAGCAGTACTTC,CASSFSSGTGFLFYEQYF
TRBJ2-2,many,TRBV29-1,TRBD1,TGCAGCGGAAGGACAGGGCAAACCGGGGAGCTGTTTTTT,CSGRTGQTGELFF
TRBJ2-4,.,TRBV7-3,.,TGTGCCAGCAGCCTTAGGGGCGTAGGGGGCATTCAGTACTTC,CASSLRGVGGIQYF
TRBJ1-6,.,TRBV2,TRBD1,TGTGCCAGCAGTCCCATTACAGGGGATTCACCCCTCCACTTT,CASSPITGDSPLHF
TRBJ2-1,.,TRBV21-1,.,TGTGCCAGCAGCAAAGTTGAGCGGGGGGGTTACAATGAGCAGTTCTTC,CASSKVERGGYNEQFF
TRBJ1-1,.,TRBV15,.,TGTGCCACCAGCAGAGAACAGGGCTTTACTGAAGCTTTCTTT,CATSREQGFTEAFF
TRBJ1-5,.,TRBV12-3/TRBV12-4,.,TGTGCCAGCAGATGGACAGACAATCAGCCCCAGCATTTT,CASRWTDNQPQHF
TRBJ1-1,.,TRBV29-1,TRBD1,TGCAGCGTCAGAACAGGGGGCACTGAAGCTTTCTTT,CSVRTGGTEAFF
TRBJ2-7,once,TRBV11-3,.,TGTGCCAGCAGCAAAGGGACAACTAGCTACGAGCAGTACTTC,CASSKGTTSYEQYF
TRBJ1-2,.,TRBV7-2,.,TGTGCCAGCAGCCCTACCCAGGGCCAGGTAGGATCTGGCTACACCTTC,CASSPTQGQVGSGYTF
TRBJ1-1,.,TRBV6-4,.,TGTGCCCCTATGAACACTGAAGCTTTCTTT,CAPMNTEAFF
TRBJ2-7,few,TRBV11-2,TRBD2,TGTGCCAGCAGCCCGCGGGGGGTCCTTATCTACGAGCAGTACTTC,CASSPRGVLIYEQYF
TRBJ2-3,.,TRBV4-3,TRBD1,TGCGCCAGCAGTCAGGGACAGGGGTCCACAGATACGCAGTATTTT,CASSQGQGSTDTQYF
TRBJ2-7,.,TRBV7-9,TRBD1,TGTGCCAGCAGCTTACCGGACAGGTCGTGGGACGAGCAGTACTTC,CASSLPDRSWDEQYF
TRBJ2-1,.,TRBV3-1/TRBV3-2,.,TGTGCCAGCAGCCTTCGGGCAGGGGCCCATGAGCAGTTCTTC,CASSLRAGAHEQFF
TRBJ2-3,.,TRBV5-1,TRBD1,TGCGCCAGCAGCCCGGGAAGGCAGGGGGCGGATACGCAGTATTTT,CASSPGRQGADTQYF
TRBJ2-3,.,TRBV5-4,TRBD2,TGTGCCAGCAGCTTGAGCGGGGGGTTTGCAGATACGCAGTATTTT,CASSLSGGFADTQYF
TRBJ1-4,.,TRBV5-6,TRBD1,TGTGCCAGCAGCGCGCTCCCCGGGACAGGGGATGAAAAACTGTTTTTT,CASSALPGTGDEKLFF
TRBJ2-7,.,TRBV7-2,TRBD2,TGTGCCAGCAGCTACGCGTATGGGAGGGGTGGCTACGAGCAGTACTTC,CASSYAYGRGGYEQYF
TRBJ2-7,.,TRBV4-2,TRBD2,TGTGCCAGCAGCCGACTAGCTGACGAGCAGTACTTC,CASSRLADEQYF
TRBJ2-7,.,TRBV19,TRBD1,TGTGCCAGTAGTATAGAAGGGACAGCCACATACGAGCAGTACTTC,CASSIEGTATYEQYF
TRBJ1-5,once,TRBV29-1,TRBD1,TGCAGCGTTGCATCCGACAGGGGGCGCGAGCCCCAGCATTTT,CSVASDRGREPQHF
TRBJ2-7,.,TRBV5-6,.,TGTGCCAGCAGCCTCGGGACTCTTGGCGAGCAGTACTTC,CASSLGTLGEQYF
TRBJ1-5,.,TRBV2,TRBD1,TGTGCCAGCGTTGACAGGGAGAGAAGGCAGCCCCAGCATTTT,CASVDRERRQPQHF
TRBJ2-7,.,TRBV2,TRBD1,TGTGCCAGCAGCGCCCGATCGGACAGGCGCCCCTACGAGCAGTACTTC,CASSARSDRRPYEQYF
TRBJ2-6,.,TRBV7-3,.,TGTGCCAGCGGGGGCAGGGCTGCTGGGGCCAACGTCCTGACTTTC,CASGGRAAGANVLTF
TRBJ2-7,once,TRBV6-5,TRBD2,TGTGCCAGCACTCGGGGGGGCTGGGAGCAGTACTTC,CASTRGGWEQYF
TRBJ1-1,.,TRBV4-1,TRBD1,TGCGCCAGCAGCCAAGAGGTACAGGGGCGGACTGAAGCTTTCTTT,CASSQEVQGRTEAFF
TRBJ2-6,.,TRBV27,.,TGTGCCAGCAGTCTGGGGACTTTAAGTTCTGGGGCCAACGTCCTGACTTTC,CASSLGTLSSGANVLTF
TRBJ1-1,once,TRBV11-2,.,TGTGCCAGCAGCTTAGATCGGGATACTGAAGCTTTCTTT,CASSLDRDTEAFF
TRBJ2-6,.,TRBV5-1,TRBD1,TGCGCCAGCAGCTCTCCCTGGGACAGGGGAAGGTCTGGGGCCAACGTCCTGACTTTC,CASSSPWDRGRSGANVLTF
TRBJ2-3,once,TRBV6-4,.,TGTGCCAGCAGTGACGGCAGCACAGATACGCAGTATTTT,CASSDGSTDTQYF
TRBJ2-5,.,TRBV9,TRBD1,TGTGCCAGCAGCCCCCCGACAGGGGGCCTCCAAGAGACCCAGTACTTC,CASSPPTGGLQETQYF
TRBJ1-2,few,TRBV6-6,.,TGTGCCAGCAGTTACAATATTAACTATGGCTACACCTTC,CASSYNINYGYTF
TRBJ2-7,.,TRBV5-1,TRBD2,TGCGCCAGCAGCTTGGTGGGGGGAGCGGGGGTTGCCCGCGAGCAGTACTTC,CASSLVGGAGVAREQYF
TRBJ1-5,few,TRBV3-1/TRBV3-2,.,TGTGCCAGCAGCCAAGATAGAGTTGCTCAGCCCCAGCATTTT,CASSQDRVAQPQHF
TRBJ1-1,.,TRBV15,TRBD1,TGTGCCACCAGCAGAGTGGGGACAGGGGTCGGAGCTTTCTTT,CATSRVGTGVGAFF
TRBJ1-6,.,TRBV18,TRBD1,TGTGCCAGCTCACCTCACAGGGGAAATAATTCACCCCTCCACTTT,CASSPHRGNNSPLHF
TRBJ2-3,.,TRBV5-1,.,TGCGCCAGCAGCGGGGGCGGGAGCACAGATACGCAGTATTTT,CASSGGGSTDTQYF